Below are 11 T cell receptor beta chains sequenced from a single sample in a study of blood T cell repertoires in COVID-19. This table comes from immunoSEQ multiplex PCR, and its TCRdb copy is limited to in-frame clones, with some not included. This sample has some 450,000 clones, with about nine tenths found just once. The sample taken for sequencing was peripheral blood. These receptors all stem from a woman in her forties or fifties with COVID-19, enrolled during active disease.

The DNA for the CDR3 is TGTGCCTGGAGTCCATATGCTGGACAAGAGCAGTTCTTC. Protein product: CAWSPYAGQEQFF. The chain couples TRBV30 to TRBJ2-1; maybe TRBD1 (5 bases). Trimming left V 2 bases short and J 10 bases short, with 15 bases between. The CDR3 consists of 13 residues. Germline V gene data show CDR1 as GTSNPN and CDR2 as SVGIG (reference sequence).

J is TRBJ2-2 and V is TRBV28; 7 nucleotides agree with TRBD2. CDR1 and CDR2 (germline): MDHEN, SYDVKM. The J segment lost 4 bases and the V segment lost 5 bases, leaving 10 bases of the junction unmatched. The CDR3 sequence is 16 residues long. The CDR3 loop is CASSGPRGGLTGELFF. The CDR3 DNA reads TGTGCCAGCAGTGGTCCCCGCGGGGGACTCACCGGGGAGCTGTTTTTT.

The chain joins TRBV19 to TRBJ1-2; no clear D. Germline loops: CDR1 LNHDA, CDR2 SQIVND (reference sequence). CDR3 length: 12 residues. The V gene lost 7 bases and the J gene lost 5 bases, with 11 bases spanning the gap. CDR3 DNA sequence: TGTGCCAGTAAGGCAGGCCAGTATGGCTACACCTTC. Encoded protein: CASKAGQYGYTF.

This clone was observed once. The genes are TRBV7-2 and TRBJ2-7, with unresolved D. The CDR3 spans 13 residues. Germline V gene data show CDR1 as SGHTA and CDR2 as FQGNSA. Trimming left V 5 bases short and J 3 bases short, with 11 bases between. The CDR3 region is CASSPGVDYEQYF. In DNA form, the CDR3 reads TGTGCCAGCAGCCCTGGTGTAGACTACGAGCAGTACTTC.

The genes are TRBV7-9 and TRBJ2-2; no clear D. This CDR3 is built from 15 residues. CDR1 and CDR2 from the germline V gene are SEHNR and FQNEAQ (reference sequence). Trimming cost V 3 bases and J 0 bases, with 8 bases left between them. CDR3 amino acids: CASSFIASNTGELFF. The DNA for the CDR3 is TGTGCCAGCAGCTTTATAGCTTCGAACACCGGGGAGCTGTTTTTT.

The chain employs TRBV19 and TRBJ1-2; TRBD1 matches at 9 bases. Germline CDR1 and CDR2: LNHDA and SQIVND (reference sequence). The J segment lost 6 bases and the V segment lost 5 bases, leaving 7 bases of the junction unmatched. The CDR3 is 14 amino acids. This chain's CDR3 is CASSARGQGDGYTF. DNA for the CDR3: TGTGCCAGTAGTGCTCGGGGACAGGGTGATGGCTACACCTTC.

V gene TRBV3-1 (or the pseudogene TRBV3-2) combines with J gene TRBJ1-1, with 8 bases aligning to TRBD1. V lost 4 bases, J lost 4 bases, and 5 bases stayed unmatched. CDR1 is LGHDT and CDR2 is YNNKEL in the germline V gene (reference sequence). The CDR3 is 14 amino acids. DNA for the CDR3: TGTGCCAGCAGCCTCCGGACAGGGCGCACTGAAGCTTTCTTT. This gives the protein CASSLRTGRTEAFF.

The genes are TRBV30 and TRBJ2-5; 14 nucleotides line up with TRBD2. Germline lookup yields CDR1 GTSNPN and CDR2 SVGIG (reference sequence). This CDR3 contains 18 residues. V trimming: 5 bases; J trimming: 5 bases; junction bases outside the gene matches: 16. The CDR3 DNA reads as TGTGCCTGGGGGCCGATGGGGACTAGCGGGGGTCGGTATGAGACCCAGTACTTC. Translating it yields CAWGPMGTSGGRYETQYF.

The CDR3 DNA sequence: TGTGCCAGCAGCTTTGTAGCAGGGGACTATGGCTACACCTTC. Protein sequence: CASSFVAGDYGYTF. V usage is TRBV13 and J usage is TRBJ1-2; D possibly corresponds to TRBD1 (6 bases). V lost 3 bases to trimming and J lost 3 bases, with 11 bases between them. Germline loops: CDR1 PRHDT, CDR2 FYEKMQ (reference sequence). The CDR3 has 14 amino acids.

This CDR3 is CASSFGQAPGGYTF. The CDR3 nucleotides are TGTGCCAGCAGCTTCGGACAGGCCCCAGGGGGCTACACCTTC. The chain carries TRBV5-6 and TRBJ1-2; 7 bases match TRBD1. The V segment lost 2 bases and the J segment 8 bases; nucleotides outside the gene matches: 9. The CDR3 loop spans 14 amino acids. Looked up from germline, CDR1 is SGHDT and CDR2 is YYEEEE.

The chain is built from TRBV6-5 and TRBJ2-1; TRBD2 matches 13 bases. The CDR3 runs to 16 residues. J was trimmed by 4 bases and V by 3 bases; bases with no gene match: 3. Germline V gene data show CDR1 as MNHEY and CDR2 as SVGAGI. CDR3 nucleotides: TGTGCCAGCAGTTATTCGGGACTAGCGGGGTACAATGAGCAGTTCTTC. It encodes CASSYSGLAGYNEQFF.